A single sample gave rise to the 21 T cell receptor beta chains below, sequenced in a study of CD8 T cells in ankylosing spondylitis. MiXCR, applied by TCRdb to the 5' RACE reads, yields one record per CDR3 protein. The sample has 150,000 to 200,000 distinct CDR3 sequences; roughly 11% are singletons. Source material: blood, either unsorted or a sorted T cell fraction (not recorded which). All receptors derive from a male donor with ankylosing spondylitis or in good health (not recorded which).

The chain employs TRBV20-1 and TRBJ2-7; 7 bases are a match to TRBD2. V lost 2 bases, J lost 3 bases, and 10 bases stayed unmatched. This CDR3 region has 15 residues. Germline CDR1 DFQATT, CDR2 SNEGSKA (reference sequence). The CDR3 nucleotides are TGCAGTGCTAGAATTGGCTTGCGGGAGAGCTACGAGCAGTACTTC. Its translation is CSARIGLRESYEQYF.

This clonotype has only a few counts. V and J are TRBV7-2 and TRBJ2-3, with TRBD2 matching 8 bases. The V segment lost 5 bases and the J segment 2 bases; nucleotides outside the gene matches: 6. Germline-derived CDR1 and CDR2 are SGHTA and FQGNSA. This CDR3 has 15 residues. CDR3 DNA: TGTGCCAGCAGCCAGACTAGCGTCACCACAGATACGCAGTATTTT. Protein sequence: CASSQTSVTTDTQYF. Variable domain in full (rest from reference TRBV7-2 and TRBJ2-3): GAGVSQSPSNKVTEKGKDVELRCDPISGHTALYWYRQSLGQGLEFLIYFQGNSAPDKSGLPSDRFSAERTGGSVSTLTIQRTQQEDSAVYLCASSQTSVTTDTQYFGPGTRLTVL.

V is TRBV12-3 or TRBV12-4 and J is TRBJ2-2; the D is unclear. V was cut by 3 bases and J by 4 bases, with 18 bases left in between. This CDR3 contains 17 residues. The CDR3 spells CASSFAPGNQITGELFF. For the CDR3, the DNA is TGTGCCAGCAGTTTCGCCCCGGGTAACCAAATCACCGGGGAGCTGTTTTTT.

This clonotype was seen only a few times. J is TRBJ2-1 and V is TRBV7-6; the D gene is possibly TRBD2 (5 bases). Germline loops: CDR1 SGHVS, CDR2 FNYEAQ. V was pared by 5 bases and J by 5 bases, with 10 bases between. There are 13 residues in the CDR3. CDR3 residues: CASSIGVHNEQFF. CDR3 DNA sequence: TGTGCCAGCAGCATCGGGGTGCACAATGAGCAGTTCTTC.

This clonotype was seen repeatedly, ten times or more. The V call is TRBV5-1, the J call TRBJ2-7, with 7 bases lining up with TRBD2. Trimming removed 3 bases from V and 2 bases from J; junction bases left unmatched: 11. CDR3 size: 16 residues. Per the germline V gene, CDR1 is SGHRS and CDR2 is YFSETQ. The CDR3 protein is CASSSDPSGVPYEQYF. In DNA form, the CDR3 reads TGCGCCAGCAGCTCTGACCCTAGCGGAGTGCCCTACGAGCAGTACTTC.

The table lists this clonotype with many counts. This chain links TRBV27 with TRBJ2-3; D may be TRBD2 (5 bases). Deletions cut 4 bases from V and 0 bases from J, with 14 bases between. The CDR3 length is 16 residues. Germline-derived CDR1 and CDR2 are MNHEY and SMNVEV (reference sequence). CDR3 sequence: CASSSGVGGSTDTQYF. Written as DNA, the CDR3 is TGTGCCAGCAGTTCTGGCGTGGGCGGGAGCACAGATACGCAGTATTTT.

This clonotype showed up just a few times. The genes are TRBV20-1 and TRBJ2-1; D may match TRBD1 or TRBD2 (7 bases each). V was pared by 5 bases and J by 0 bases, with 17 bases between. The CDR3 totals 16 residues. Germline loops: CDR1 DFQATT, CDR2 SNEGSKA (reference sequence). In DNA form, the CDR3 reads TGCAGTGCTTCCCCCCCAGGGGGGGGCTCCTACAATGAGCAGTTCTTC. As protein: CSASPPGGGSYNEQFF.

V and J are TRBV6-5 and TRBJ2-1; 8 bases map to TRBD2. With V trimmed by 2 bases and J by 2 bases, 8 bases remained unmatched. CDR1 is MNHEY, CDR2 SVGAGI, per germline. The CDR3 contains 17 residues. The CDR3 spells CASSYADSGGTYNEQFF. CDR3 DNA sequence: TGTGCCAGCAGTTACGCGGACAGCGGGGGAACCTACAATGAGCAGTTCTTC.

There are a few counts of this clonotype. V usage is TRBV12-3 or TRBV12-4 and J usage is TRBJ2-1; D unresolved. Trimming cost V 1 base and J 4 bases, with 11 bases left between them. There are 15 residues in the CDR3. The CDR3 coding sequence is TGTGCCAGCAGTTTAGAGGGCCAGGTTTACAATGAGCAGTTCTTC. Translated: CASSLEGQVYNEQFF.

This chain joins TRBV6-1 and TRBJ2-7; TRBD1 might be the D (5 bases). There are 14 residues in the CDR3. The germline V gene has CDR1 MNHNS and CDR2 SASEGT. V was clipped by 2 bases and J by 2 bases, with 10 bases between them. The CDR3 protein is CASSEPGHPYEQYF. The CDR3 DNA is TGTGCCAGCAGTGAACCAGGACACCCCTACGAGCAGTACTTC.

The CDR3 here is CSVKTGSNSPLHF. For the CDR3, the DNA is TGCAGCGTTAAGACAGGGTCCAATTCACCCCTCCACTTT. The gene calls are TRBV29-1 and TRBJ1-6; 7 positions agree with TRBD1. Trimming took 5 bases from V and 7 from J; bases not matched to a gene: 5. Germline CDR1 SQVTM, CDR2 ANQGSEA. The CDR3 runs 13 residues.

CDR3 region: CASSLVKPTGLDGMSYTF. The DNA for the CDR3 is TGTGCCAGCAGTTTAGTCAAGCCGACAGGGCTAGACGGAATGAGCTACACCTTC. The chain is built from TRBV27 and TRBJ1-2; 7 bases agree with TRBD1. There are 18 residues in the CDR3. V shed 2 bases and J 9 bases; nucleotides not matched to a gene: 21. Germline loops: CDR1 MNHEY, CDR2 SMNVEV (reference sequence).

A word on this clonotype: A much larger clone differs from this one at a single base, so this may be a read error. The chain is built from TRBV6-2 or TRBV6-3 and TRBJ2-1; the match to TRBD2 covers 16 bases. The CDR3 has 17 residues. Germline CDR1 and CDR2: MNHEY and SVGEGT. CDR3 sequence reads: CVSRPGTSGGALHEQFF. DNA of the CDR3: TGTGTCAGCAGACCCGGGACTAGCGGGGGGGCCTTGCATGAGCAGTTCTTC.

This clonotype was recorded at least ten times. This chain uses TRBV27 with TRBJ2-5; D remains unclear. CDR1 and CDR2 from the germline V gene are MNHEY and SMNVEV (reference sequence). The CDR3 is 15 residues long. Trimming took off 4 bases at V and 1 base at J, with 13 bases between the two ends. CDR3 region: CASSSPPTLQETQYF. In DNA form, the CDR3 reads TGTGCCAGCAGTTCCCCCCCCACACTCCAAGAGACCCAGTACTTC.

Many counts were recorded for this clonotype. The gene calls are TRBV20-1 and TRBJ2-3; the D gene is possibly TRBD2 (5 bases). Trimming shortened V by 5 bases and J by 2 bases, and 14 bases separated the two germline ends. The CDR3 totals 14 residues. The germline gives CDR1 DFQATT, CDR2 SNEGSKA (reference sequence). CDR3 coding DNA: TGCAGTGCTCCTGAGAATAGCGCCACAGATACGCAGTATTTT. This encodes CSAPENSATDTQYF.

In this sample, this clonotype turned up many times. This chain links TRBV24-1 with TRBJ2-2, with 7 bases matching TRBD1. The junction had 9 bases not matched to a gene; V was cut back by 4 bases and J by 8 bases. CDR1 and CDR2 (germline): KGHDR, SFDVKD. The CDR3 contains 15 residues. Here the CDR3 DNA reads TGTGCCACCAGTGACGGACAGGAGTACCGGGGGGAGCTGTTTTTT. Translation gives CATSDGQEYRGELFF.

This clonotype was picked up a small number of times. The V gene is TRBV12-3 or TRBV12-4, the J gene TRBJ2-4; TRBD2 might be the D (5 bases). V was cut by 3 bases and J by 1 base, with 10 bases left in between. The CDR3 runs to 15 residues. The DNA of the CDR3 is TGTGCCAGCAGTTTCGGGGTTGGGGCCAAAAACATTCAGTACTTC. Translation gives CASSFGVGAKNIQYF.

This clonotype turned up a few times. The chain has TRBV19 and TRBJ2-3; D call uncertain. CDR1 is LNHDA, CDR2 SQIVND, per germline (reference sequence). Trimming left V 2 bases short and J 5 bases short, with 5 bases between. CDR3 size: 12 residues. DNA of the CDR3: TGTGCCAGTAGTATATACGTAGATACGCAGTATTTT. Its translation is CASSIYVDTQYF.

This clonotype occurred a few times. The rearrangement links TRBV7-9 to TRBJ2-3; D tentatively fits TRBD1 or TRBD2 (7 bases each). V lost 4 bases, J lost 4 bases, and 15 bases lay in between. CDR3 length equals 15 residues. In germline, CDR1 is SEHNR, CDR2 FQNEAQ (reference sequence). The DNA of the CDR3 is TGTGCCAGCAGCTCCAGGGGGGGGGCCGCAGATACGCAGTATTTT. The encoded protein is CASSSRGGAADTQYF.

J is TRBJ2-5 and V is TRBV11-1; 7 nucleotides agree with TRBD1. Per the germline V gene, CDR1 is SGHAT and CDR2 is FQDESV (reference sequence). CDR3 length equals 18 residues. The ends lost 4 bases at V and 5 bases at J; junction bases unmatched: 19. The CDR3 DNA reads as TGTGCCAGCAGCTCCCTCCGGGACAGATTAAGGGTTCTTGAGACCCAGTACTTC. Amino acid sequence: CASSSLRDRLRVLETQYF.

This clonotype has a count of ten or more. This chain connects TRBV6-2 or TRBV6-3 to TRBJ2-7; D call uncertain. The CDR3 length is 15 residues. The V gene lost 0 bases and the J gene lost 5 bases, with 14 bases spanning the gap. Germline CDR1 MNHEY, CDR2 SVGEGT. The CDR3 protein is CASSYSETESHEQYF. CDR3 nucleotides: TGTGCCAGCAGTTACTCTGAAACAGAGAGCCACGAGCAGTACTTC.